A single sample gave rise to the 3 T cell receptor beta chains below, sequenced in a study of technical replicates of blood from a handful of donors. The protocol was immunoSEQ multiplex PCR, while the TCRdb copy is restricted to in-frame clones and leaves out a portion. In the table there are 50,000 to 65,000 clones, 80% to 95% of which are singletons. What was sequenced was PBMCs. The receptors come from a human donor in good health. Some clones in this sample may be carry-over from other donors' samples.

The gene calls are TRBV18 and TRBJ1-3; D unclear. Per germline, CDR1 KGHSH and CDR2 LQKENI. V was pared by 0 bases and J by 3 bases, with 9 bases between. The CDR3 covers 15 residues. The CDR3 coding sequence is TGTGCCAGCTCACCACCGAGTGCGGGTGGAAACACCATATATTTT. Translation: CASSPPSAGGNTIYF.

The chain employs TRBV4-1 and TRBJ2-7, with unresolved D. The CDR3 consists of 16 residues. Trimming removed 4 bases from V and 1 base from J, with 17 bases in between. From germline, CDR1 is MGHRA and CDR2 YSYEKL. CDR3 DNA sequence: TGCGCCAGCAGCCCAACCTTCCGAGGCTTATCCTACGAGCAGTACTTC. Its translation: CASSPTFRGLSYEQYF.

The rearrangement uses TRBV5-4 and TRBJ2-5; the match to TRBD1 covers 9 bases. Germline CDR1 and CDR2: SGHNT and YYREEE (reference sequence). J was trimmed by 3 bases and V by 3 bases; bases with no gene match: 0. The CDR3 contains 13 residues. The CDR3 region is CASSWTGEETQYF. The CDR3 DNA reads as TGTGCCAGCAGCTGGACAGGGGAAGAGACCCAGTACTTC.